This T cell receptor (beta chain) was retrieved from a study of cytomegalovirus exposure and HLA in healthy donors (dated 2017 in TCRdb). For context, the study as a whole: According to a later analysis, one platform produced both the roughly 130 validation repertoires and the 670 or so repertoires of the first cohort. The study was designed to test whether signatures of past pathogen exposure could be identified by cataloging public T cell receptors. Besides the first cohort of around 670 subjects, a separate validation cohort made up of 120 different subjects was used. The study combined high-throughput TCR immunosequencing, statistical association of individual TCRs with disease status, and machine learning to predict cytomegalovirus infection status. General conclusions and limits of the study: While some public TCRs were present in many individuals, most TCR sequences turned up only very rarely across donors. The classifier was reported to diagnose cytomegalovirus status with high specificity and sensitivity in both the original cohort and the validation cohort. Three of the identified cytomegalovirus-associated TCR beta chains were confirmed in vitro to be specific for cytomegalovirus antigens. In a later analysis, TCRs clustered in the first cohort were found to also tend to co-occur in the 110 or so validation repertoires, with 85% to 95% of cluster scores above 0. According to the authors, the approach could potentially be generalized to other disease states and immunological phenotypes. A later analysis lacked HLA typing for the validation cohort, so it scored co-occurrence in that cohort across all 110 or so repertoires. A total of 164 TCR beta chains were listed by the study as associated with cytomegalovirus.

With respect to this clone: Its antigen is unknown. The record has no base qualities; no much larger clone is one base away.

As encoded in the germline V gene, CDR1 is SQVTM while CDR2 is ANQGSEA. The CDR3 has 11 amino acids, counting the end cysteine and phenylalanine. The sequence is cut down to CDR3 DNA, 33 bases in frame from base 1. Libraries were prepared through the immunoSEQ multiplex PCR assay. Regarding the original processing steps: A statistical classification framework was built for diagnosing cytomegalovirus status from the catalog of TCR beta chain sequences. The table comes from immuneACCESS by way of TCRdb, which keeps in-frame sequences with V and J called. Part of the clones is missing from these tables; in studies checked, under half for an unresolved V gene and the rest for unknown reasons. The V and J calls and clone size are taken from that table; D and trimming were inferred from the DNA. The sample includes about 63,000 clones, with over 90% observed a single time. The top ten clones comprise about 6.4% of the sample.

Separate from the approximately 670-subject first cohort, the validation cohort of more than 90 subjects was the group to which the donors belonged. The V and J genes are TRBV29-1 and TRBJ2-7, with no D gene named confidently. The DNA matches TRBJ2-5 better at its end, which makes the J call doubtful. The sample was PBMCs. This receptor was identified in a woman in her late teens or twenties in good health and CMV-seropositive. The CDR3 corresponds to CSVVGQETQYF. The DNA sequence reads TGCAGCGTTGTAGGACAAGAGACCCAGTACTTC.